Listed here are 20 T cell receptor beta chains from one sample, sequenced in a study of T cells in Graves' hyperthyroidism and ophthalmopathy. TCR beta CDR3 sequences were amplified from RNA transcripts. Carried out on the TCR CDR3, a first-round RT-PCR used the HTBI primer set. One entry per CDR3 protein, called by TCRdb with MiXCR from the multiplex PCR reads. The sample shows approximately 610,000 distinct CDR3 sequences, over 12% of them seen only once. The sample consisted of blood. The receptors were sampled from a middle-aged woman with Graves' ophthalmopathy.

This clonotype was picked up a small number of times. The chain joins TRBV10-3 to TRBJ1-6; 8 positions match TRBD1. V trimming: 0 bases; J trimming: 9 bases; junction bases outside the gene matches: 4. There are 15 residues in the CDR3. Germline CDR1 ENHRY, CDR2 SYGVKD. The CDR3 here is CAISESRTGFSPLHF. The CDR3 DNA reads TGTGCCATCAGTGAGTCCAGGACAGGGTTTTCACCCCTCCACTTT.

This clonotype was seen repeatedly, ten times or more. The CDR3 reads CASSLEALTQTYF. The DNA for the CDR3 is TGTGCCAGCAGCTTAGAGGCGCTTACGCAAACGTACTTC. The J gene is TRBJ2-5, the V gene TRBV7-2; no reliable D call. There are 13 residues in the CDR3. Per germline, CDR1 SGHTA and CDR2 FQGNSA. V lost 1 base and J lost 13, with 16 bases in between.

This clonotype was seen many times. V gene TRBV28 combines with J gene TRBJ2-7; D uncertain. The germline CDR1 and CDR2 sequences are MDHEN and SYDVKM. Trimming removed 6 bases from V and 5 bases from J, with 11 bases in between. The CDR3 covers 12 residues. For the CDR3, the DNA is TGTGCCAGCAGACCCTTTACAAACGAGCAGTACTTC. It codes for CASRPFTNEQYF.

Many counts were recorded for this clonotype. The chain recombines TRBV5-1 with TRBJ1-2; TRBD1 might be the D (6 bases). The CDR3 is made up of 14 amino acids. In germline, CDR1 is SGHRS, CDR2 YFSETQ. V was trimmed by 0 bases and J by 2 bases, leaving 8 bases between them. CDR3 sequence reads: CASSLDTGNYGYTF. The CDR3 coding sequence is TGCGCCAGCAGCTTGGATACAGGGAACTATGGCTACACCTTC.

This clonotype was observed at least ten times. The V and J genes are TRBV19 and TRBJ2-7; 7 bases agree with TRBD1. Germline trimming cut 8 bases from V and 4 bases from J; bases unmatched to any gene: 8. The CDR3 extends over 13 amino acids. Germline loops: CDR1 LNHDA, CDR2 SQIVND (reference sequence). CDR3 amino acids: CASRDSGSYEQYF. CDR3 sequence (DNA): TGTGCCAGTCGGGACAGTGGGAGTTACGAGCAGTACTTC.

To note about this clonotype: A much larger clone lies a single base off, so this may be a read error. Given the absence of the conserved phenylalanine or tryptophan at the CDR3 end, a read error is likely. This CDR3 reads CASSRDSRQFC. The CDR3 DNA sequence: TGTGCCAGCAGCCGGGACAGTAGGCAGTTCTGC. The chain joins TRBV6-1 to TRBJ2-1; 7 bases fit TRBD1. This CDR3 region has 11 residues. From germline, CDR1 is MNHNS and CDR2 SASEGT. V lost 6 bases and J lost 12; bases outside the gene matches: 5.

This clonotype was counted at least ten times. The V and J genes are TRBV7-2 and TRBJ2-7; 7 positions agree with TRBD2. The J segment lost 4 bases and the V segment lost 2 bases, leaving 8 bases of the junction unmatched. This CDR3 contains 15 residues. Germline CDR1 and CDR2: SGHTA and FQGNSA. The CDR3: CASSLIWGGEYEQYF. The DNA for the CDR3 is TGTGCCAGCAGCTTAATTTGGGGGGGGGAATACGAGCAGTACTTC.

This clonotype was observed many times. This chain connects TRBV6-5 to TRBJ1-1; D perhaps matches TRBD1 (5 bases). The V gene lost 4 bases and the J gene lost 1 base, with 13 bases spanning the gap. The CDR3 has 15 residues. Germline V gives CDR1 MNHEY, CDR2 SVGAGI. CDR3 in amino acids: CASSLAQGGNTEAFF. Written as DNA, the CDR3 is TGTGCCAGCAGTTTGGCCCAGGGCGGGAACACTGAAGCTTTCTTT.

There are many counts of this clonotype. One end of the junction varies from germline; a read error may be responsible. The chain carries TRBV7-9 and TRBJ2-7, with D tentatively TRBD1 or TRBD2 (7 bases each). CDR3 size: 13 residues. CDR1 is SEHNR and CDR2 is FQNEAQ in the germline V gene (reference sequence). CDR3 region: CASSGDRDYEQYF. The CDR3 nucleotides are TGTGCCAGCAGCGGCGACAGGGACTACGAGCAATACTTC. Full variable domain (outside the CDR3, taken from reference TRBV7-9 and TRBJ2-7): DTGVSQNPRHKITKRGQNVTFRCDPISEHNRLYWYRQTLGQGPEFLTYFQNEAQLEKSRLLSDRFSAERPKGSFSTLEIQRTEQGDSAMYLCASSGDRDYEQYFGPGTRLTVT.

This clonotype has ten or more counts. J is TRBJ2-5 and V is TRBV28; possibly TRBD1 for D (6 bases). This CDR3 region has 12 residues. Trimming stripped 8 bases from V and 5 bases from J, with 12 bases between. Germline values: CDR1 MDHEN, CDR2 SYDVKM. CDR3 sequence: CASGTGWETQYF. The CDR3 bases are TGTGCCAGCGGCACAGGGTGGGAGACCCAGTACTTC.

This clonotype was found many times. The chain combines TRBV6-1 with TRBJ2-7; D unresolved. The V gene lost 7 bases and the J gene lost 1 base, with 11 bases spanning the gap. The germline V gene has CDR1 MNHNS and CDR2 SASEGT. The CDR3 spans 13 residues. The CDR3 DNA sequence: TGTGCCAGCACCCCGACGGATTCCTACGAGCAGTACTTC. Its translation: CASTPTDSYEQYF.

This clonotype was seen ten or more times. J is TRBJ1-1 and V is TRBV7-2; TRBD1 agrees at 8 bases. Trimming removed 3 bases from V and 9 bases from J; junction bases left unmatched: 3. The CDR3 runs to 12 residues. Germline lookup yields CDR1 SGHTA and CDR2 FQGNSA. Here the CDR3 reads CASSFQGAKAFF. CDR3 bases: TGTGCCAGCAGCTTCCAGGGGGCAAAAGCTTTCTTT.

This chain uses TRBV15 with TRBJ1-1; no reliable D call. CDR1 is LNHNV, CDR2 YYDKDF, per germline (reference sequence). The germline V and J ends were trimmed by 1 base and 7 bases, with 10 bases remaining between them. The CDR3 consists of 13 residues. CDR3 sequence reads: CATSRGTGDEAFF. CDR3 nucleotide sequence: TGTGCCACCAGCAGAGGGACCGGAGATGAAGCTTTCTTT.

The table lists this clonotype with many counts. The rearrangement joins TRBV4-1 to TRBJ2-7; 8 bases map to TRBD2. The CDR3 loop spans 16 amino acids. Germline V gives CDR1 MGHRA, CDR2 YSYEKL. Unmatched junction bases numbered 11, after V lost 1 base and J lost 6 bases. CDR3 in amino acids: CASSQVPGLGLGEQYF. DNA for the CDR3: TGCGCCAGCAGCCAAGTCCCGGGACTAGGGTTGGGCGAGCAGTACTTC.

This clonotype showed up many times. The chain carries TRBV19 and TRBJ2-5, with TRBD1 as a possible D gene (6 bases). This CDR3 has 14 residues. Germline loops: CDR1 LNHDA, CDR2 SQIVND (reference sequence). The V gene lost 10 bases and the J gene lost 1 base, with 16 bases spanning the gap. CDR3 protein: CATRDTPRQETQYF. In DNA, the CDR3 is TGTGCCACACGGGACACCCCGCGCCAAGAGACCCAGTACTTC.

This chain connects TRBV4-1 to TRBJ2-7; 11 nucleotides agree with TRBD2. This CDR3 comprises 15 residues. Looked up from germline, CDR1 is MGHRA and CDR2 is YSYEKL. J was trimmed by 3 bases and V by 3 bases; bases with no gene match: 4. The CDR3 loop is CASSQGLAEGYEQYF. As DNA, the CDR3 is TGCGCCAGCAGCCAGGGACTAGCGGAAGGCTACGAGCAGTACTTC.

The rearrangement joins TRBV27 to TRBJ1-2; perhaps TRBD1 as D (5 bases). The CDR3 contains 15 residues. Germline CDR1 MNHEY, CDR2 SMNVEV (reference sequence). V shed 6 bases and J shed 8 bases, with 22 bases lying between them. The CDR3 is CASRDWRGPSGGYTF. In DNA form, the CDR3 reads TGTGCCAGCAGGGACTGGAGGGGCCCTTCAGGAGGCTACACCTTC.

This clonotype was seen at least ten times. V is TRBV12-3 or TRBV12-4 and J is TRBJ2-2; 13 positions match TRBD2. This CDR3 spans 15 amino acids. V shed 3 bases and J 9 bases; nucleotides not matched to a gene: 4. CDR3 sequence (DNA): TGTGCCAGCAGTTTTTCGACTAGCGGGAGGTGGGAGCTGTTTTTT. Encoded protein: CASSFSTSGRWELFF.

The table lists this clonotype with many counts. This sequence joins TRBV28 and TRBJ1-5; possibly TRBD1 for D (5 bases). Germline CDR1 MDHEN, CDR2 SYDVKM. Deletions cut 6 bases from V and 7 bases from J, with 13 bases between. The CDR3 contains 13 residues. The CDR3: CASRKMGRQPQHF. The CDR3 DNA sequence: TGTGCCAGCAGGAAAATGGGGCGGCAGCCCCAGCATTTT.

Many counts were recorded for this clonotype. The chain uses TRBV28 and TRBJ2-5, with TRBD1 matching over 8 bases. The length of the CDR3 is 14 residues. Germline CDR1 and CDR2: MDHEN and SYDVKM. The ends lost 5 bases at V and 4 bases at J; junction bases unmatched: 6. CDR3 sequence: CASSRTQGGETQYF. The CDR3 DNA reads as TGTGCCAGCAGTCGAACACAGGGGGGAGAGACCCAGTACTTC.